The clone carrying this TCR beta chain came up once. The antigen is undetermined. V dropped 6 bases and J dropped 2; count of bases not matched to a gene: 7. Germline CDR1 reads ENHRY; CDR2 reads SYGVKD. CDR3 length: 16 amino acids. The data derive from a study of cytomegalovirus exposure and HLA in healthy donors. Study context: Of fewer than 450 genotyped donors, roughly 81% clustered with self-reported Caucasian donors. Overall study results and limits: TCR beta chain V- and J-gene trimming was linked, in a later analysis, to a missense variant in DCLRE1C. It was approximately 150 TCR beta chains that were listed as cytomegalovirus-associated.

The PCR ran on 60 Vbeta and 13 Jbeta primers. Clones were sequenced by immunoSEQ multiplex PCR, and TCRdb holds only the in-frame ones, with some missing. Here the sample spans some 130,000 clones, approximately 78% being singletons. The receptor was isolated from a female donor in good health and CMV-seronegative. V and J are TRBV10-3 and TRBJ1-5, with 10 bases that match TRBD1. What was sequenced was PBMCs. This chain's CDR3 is CAIRAPGTGGNQPQHF. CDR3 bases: TGTGCCATCAGAGCACCCGGGACAGGGGGCAATCAGCCCCAGCATTTT.